This is a list of T cell receptor beta chains from one sample in a study of technical replicates of blood from a few donors. The data were produced by immunoSEQ multiplex PCR, yet TCRdb's version contains in-frame clones alone and is incomplete. The top ten hold approximately 11% of the sample, which has some 13,000 clones, more than 70% seen once. Sequencing used PBMCs. The receptor source for this set is a human donor in good health. The CDR3 runs from the conserved cysteine through the conserved F or W. D genes are given only for firm matches. Clone size appears in some rows only: once, few, many, or a class for an expanded clone.

V gene	clone size	J gene	D gene	CDR3 protein	CDR3 DNA
TRBV7-9	NA	TRBJ2-2	NA	CASSLAGGNTGELFF	TGTGCCAGCAGCTTAGCGGGAGGGAACACCGGGGAGCTGTTTTTT
TRBV5-5	NA	TRBJ2-7	NA	CASSFTGREQYF	TGTGCCAGCAGCTTCACAGGGCGGGAGCAGTACTTC
TRBV28	few	TRBJ1-2	NA	CASSDPGIWGGGYTF	TGTGCCAGCAGTGATCCAGGGATTTGGGGGGGTGGCTACACCTTC
TRBV2	NA	TRBJ1-1	NA	CASSHPEANTEAFF	TGTGCCAGCAGCCACCCCGAGGCGAACACTGAAGCTTTCTTT
TRBV20-1	NA	TRBJ2-1	NA	CSAPTELEQFF	TGCAGTGCTCCGACAGAACTTGAGCAGTTCTTC
TRBV6-5	NA	TRBJ2-7	TRBD2	CASGGLAGGHEQYF	TGTGCCAGTGGGGGACTAGCGGGAGGTCACGAGCAGTACTTC
TRBV6-1	NA	TRBJ2-3	TRBD1	CAIPGGTGSTDTQYF	TGTGCCATACCAGGCGGGACAGGGAGCACAGATACGCAGTATTTT
TRBV19	few	TRBJ2-5	TRBD2	CASKGTSGGETQYF	TGTGCCAGTAAAGGGACTAGCGGTGGAGAGACCCAGTACTTC
TRBV6-5	NA	TRBJ2-5	NA	CASSYSFSQETQYF	TGTGCCAGCAGTTACTCGTTCAGCCAAGAGACCCAGTACTTC
TRBV19	once	TRBJ2-1	NA	CASSTRPGEQFF	TGTGCCAGTAGTACCAGACCGGGTGAGCAGTTCTTC
TRBV9	NA	TRBJ1-4	TRBD1	CASSASTGEARLFF	TGTGCCAGCAGCGCGTCGACAGGGGAGGCTCGGCTGTTTTTT
TRBV4-1	NA	TRBJ2-1	TRBD2	CASSPLESGGTNEQFF	TGCGCCAGCAGCCCCCTGGAGAGCGGGGGTACCAATGAGCAGTTCTTC
TRBV7-9	NA	TRBJ2-3	NA	CASNPDRKSSTDTQYF	TGTGCCAGCAACCCGGACAGAAAATCTAGCACAGATACGCAGTATTTT
TRBV6-5	NA	TRBJ1-1	NA	CASSYFGSTVHTEAFF	TGTGCCAGCAGTTACTTCGGCTCGACAGTCCACACTGAAGCTTTCTTT
TRBV6-4	NA	TRBJ2-2	TRBD1	CASSDGTDTGELFF	TGTGCCAGCAGTGACGGGACAGACACCGGGGAGCTGTTTTTT
TRBV5-1	NA	TRBJ2-3	NA	CASSLADLLPPGDTQYF	TGCGCCAGCAGCTTGGCGGACCTTTTACCCCCGGGGGATACGCAGTATTTT
TRBV2	NA	TRBJ2-7	NA	CASRQEGEQYF	TGTGCCAGCAGGCAAGAGGGCGAGCAGTACTTC
TRBV5-1	NA	TRBJ2-7	TRBD1	CASSSEPLGQGAVDEQYF	TGCGCCAGCAGCTCCGAACCGCTCGGACAGGGGGCTGTAGACGAGCAGTACTTC
TRBV19	NA	TRBJ1-2	TRBD1	CASSSGQGARPLYGYTF	TGTGCCAGTAGCAGCGGACAGGGGGCGCGACCCCTCTATGGCTACACCTTC